This TCR beta chain was recovered during a study of T cells after posttransplantation cyclophosphamide. Points from the study as a whole: TRB overlap between skin or GI tissue T cells and blood was limited. Recipient CMV seropositivity and CMV reactivation strongly tracked TRB clonality. Later blood repertoires were often dominated by clones from the donor CD8+ memory compartment.

The method was immunoSEQ multiplex PCR; TCRdb's version includes in-frame clones alone and lacks a portion of them. The sample lists tens of thousands of clones, around 93% occurring once. The related graft donor's blood sample was taken on the day of bone marrow donation. In this sample, this clone turned up once. Its antigen is as yet unknown. At one end, the junction sequence differs from germline, possibly due to a read error. The CDR3 has 12 amino acids. Germline CDR1 and CDR2: LNHDA and SQIVND (reference sequence). The receptor was isolated from a woman in her twenties or thirties in good health and a related stem cell transplant donor. This rearrangement joins TRBV19 to TRBJ2-2, with D maybe TRBD2 (6 bases). Material: PBMCs. CDR3 nucleotide sequence: TGTGCCAGTAGGACTGACACCGGGGGGCTGTTTTTT. This codes for CASRTDTGGLFF.